One sample yielded the 2 T cell receptor beta chains listed below, sequenced in a study of cytomegalovirus exposure and HLA in healthy donors. The protocol was immunoSEQ multiplex PCR, while the TCRdb copy is restricted to in-frame clones and leaves out a portion. The table lists about 360,000 clones, roughly 85% of them singletons. The specimen sequenced was PBMCs. The source is a woman aged 18-29 years in good health and CMV-seronegative.

The V call is TRBV6-1, the J call TRBJ2-7; possibly TRBD2 for D (5 bases). The CDR3 covers 13 residues. V gave up 6 bases and J gave up 6 bases, with 15 bases separating them. In germline, CDR1 is MNHNS, CDR2 SASEGT. The CDR3 bases are TGTGCCAGCAGCCCCGAGGGAGCACTCGAGCAGTACTTC. This codes for CASSPEGALEQYF.

The J gene is TRBJ2-3, the V gene TRBV29-1; D possibly corresponds to TRBD2 (5 bases). Trimming removed 0 bases from V and 0 bases from J, with 7 bases in between. Germline V gives CDR1 SQVTM, CDR2 ANQGSEA. The CDR3 spans 14 residues. The CDR3 nucleotides read TGCAGCGTTGAAGATTCGGGGAGCACAGATACGCAGTATTTT. Its translation is CSVEDSGSTDTQYF.